Below are 8 T cell receptor beta chains sequenced from a single sample in a study of cytomegalovirus exposure and HLA in healthy donors. The PCR contained 60 Vbeta and 13 Jbeta primers. Some clones are missing from TCRdb's copy, which holds only in-frame ones; the method was immunoSEQ multiplex PCR. Recorded for this sample: 75,000 to 95,000 clones. Sequencing input: PBMCs. The receptors were sampled from a woman aged 60-75 years in good health and CMV-seronegative.

J is TRBJ2-1 and V is TRBV6-9; 7 nucleotides line up with TRBD2. This CDR3 comprises 16 residues. Germline V CDR1 and CDR2: MNHGY, SVAAGI. V dropped 2 bases and J dropped 2; count of bases not matched to a gene: 6. The CDR3 DNA is TGTGCCAGCAGTTATCATGTCGCGGGAGCCTACAATGAGCAGTTCTTC. Protein sequence: CASSYHVAGAYNEQFF.

The rearrangement uses TRBV5-1 and TRBJ1-5, with a tentative D call TRBD1 (6 bases). Germline loops: CDR1 SGHRS, CDR2 YFSETQ. This CDR3 comprises 14 residues. Deletions cut 4 bases from V and 11 bases from J, with 19 bases between. Written as DNA, the CDR3 is TGCGCCAGCAGCATCGGGAGGGAGGGGGGGACCCAGCATTTT. This encodes CASSIGREGGTQHF.

CDR3 coding DNA: TGTGCCAGCAGCTTACCCCCCGGGGGGCGGAACGAGCAGTACTTC. Encoded protein: CASSLPPGGRNEQYF. V gene TRBV7-9 combines with J gene TRBJ2-5; tentatively, D is TRBD2 (7 bases). The J call may be wrong; the DNA end is better matched by TRBJ2-7. CDR1 and CDR2 (germline): SEHNR, FQNEAQ (reference sequence). The CDR3 is 15 amino acids.

The V gene is TRBV19, the J gene TRBJ1-5; D is unclear. The length of the CDR3 is 13 residues. Per germline, CDR1 LNHDA and CDR2 SQIVND (reference sequence). Trimming left V 5 bases short and J 7 bases short, with 12 bases between. Here the CDR3 reads CASSQQTPQPQHF. DNA of the CDR3: TGTGCCAGTAGTCAACAGACCCCCCAGCCCCAGCATTTT.

The rearrangement joins TRBV13 to TRBJ1-4; D gene unclear. This CDR3 contains 16 residues. V was shortened by 0 bases and J by 4 bases, with 12 bases between the two germline ends. CDR1 is PRHDT, CDR2 FYEKMQ, per germline (reference sequence). CDR3 nucleotide sequence: TGTGCCAGCAGCTTAGGCCGCAGAAACCATAATGAAAAACTGTTTTTT. It yields the protein CASSLGRRNHNEKLFF. The full variable domain, its missing parts supplied by reference TRBV13 and TRBJ1-4, is AAGVIQSPRHLIKEKRETATLKCYPIPRHDTVYWYQQGPGQDPQFLISFYEKMQSDKGSIPDRFSAQQFSDYHSELNMSSLELGDSALYFCASSLGRRNHNEKLFFGSGTQLSVL.

This chain uses TRBV28 with TRBJ2-7, with 12 bases that match TRBD1. The germline CDR1 and CDR2 sequences are MDHEN and SYDVKM. Germline trimming cut 6 bases from V and 6 bases from J; bases unmatched to any gene: 12. The CDR3 length is 16 residues. DNA for the CDR3: TGTGCCAGCAGATTACCTGGGACAGGGGGCCGGAGCGAGCAGTACTTC. The encoded protein is CASRLPGTGGRSEQYF.

The genes are TRBV9 and TRBJ2-6, with 7 bases identical to TRBD1. The germline gives CDR1 SGDLS, CDR2 YYNGEE. J lost 0 bases, V lost 4 bases, and 16 bases had no gene match. The CDR3 contains 20 residues. The CDR3, as DNA: TGTGCCAGCAGCACCCCACAGGGGATCCAGACCCTCTCTGGGGCCAACGTCCTGACTTTC. Its translation is CASSTPQGIQTLSGANVLTF.

This chain's CDR3 is CASSLVQSANYGYTF. The CDR3 DNA reads as TGTGCCAGCAGCTTGGTACAGTCCGCTAACTATGGCTACACCTTC. The chain recombines TRBV5-4 with TRBJ1-2; D unclear. The CDR3 loop spans 15 amino acids. The germline V and J ends were trimmed by 0 bases and 0 bases, with 9 bases remaining between them. Looked up from germline, CDR1 is SGHNT and CDR2 is YYREEE (reference sequence). The variable domain in full, completed from reference TRBV5-4 and TRBJ1-2, reads ETGVTQSPTHLIKTRGQQVTLRCSSQSGHNTVSWYQQALGQGPQFIFQYYREEENGRGNFPPRFSGLQFPNYSSELNVNALELDDSALYLCASSLVQSANYGYTFGSGTRLTVV.